These 2 T cell receptor beta chains were sequenced from one sample in a study of blood T cell repertoires in COVID-19. Clones were read by immunoSEQ multiplex PCR, and TCRdb kept only the in-frame ones, dropping some. Here the sample spans around 57,000 clones, 80% to 90% being singletons. Material: peripheral blood. The origin of the receptors is a human donor with active COVID-19. The donor label of this sample is uncertain.

This chain uses TRBV28 with TRBJ2-3; perhaps TRBD2 as D (6 bases). The V gene lost 4 bases and the J gene lost 0 bases, with 11 bases spanning the gap. The length of the CDR3 is 15 residues. The germline V gene has CDR1 MDHEN and CDR2 SYDVKM. Written as DNA, the CDR3 is TGTGCCAGCAGTTGGATAGGGACTAGCACAGATACGCAGTATTTT. It codes for CASSWIGTSTDTQYF.

The chain has TRBV2 and TRBJ2-5; 9 bases map to TRBD2. In germline, CDR1 is SNHLY, CDR2 FYNNEI. V lost 5 bases to trimming and J lost 2 bases; unmatched junction nucleotides: 3. The CDR3 length is 14 residues. The CDR3 reads CASSSAGGQETQYF. CDR3 DNA sequence: TGTGCCAGCAGTTCAGCGGGGGGACAAGAGACCCAGTACTTC.